One and the same sample provided the 3 T cell receptor beta chains below, sequenced in a study of cytomegalovirus exposure and HLA in healthy donors. PCR employed 60 Vbeta and 13 Jbeta primers. TCRdb keeps only in-frame clones here, not all; method: immunoSEQ multiplex PCR. The sample shows about 88,000 clones, and approximately 5.7% sits with its ten largest clones. Sequences were obtained from PBMCs. These receptors came from a girl between 5 and 17 years old in good health and CMV-seropositive.

The chain links TRBV11-2 to TRBJ1-5; D is possibly TRBD1 (6 bases). Germline lookup yields CDR1 SGHAT and CDR2 FQNNGV. This CDR3 region has 15 residues. V was shortened by 0 bases and J by 6 bases, with 12 bases between the two germline ends. The CDR3 DNA follows: TGTGCCAGCAGCTTAGATAGCGGGGGGCGTCAGCCCCAGCATTTT. This sequence encodes CASSLDSGGRQPQHF.

V gene TRBV5-1 combines with J gene TRBJ2-7; 7 bases match TRBD2. CDR3 length: 15 residues. Losses at the gene ends were 2 bases for V and 2 bases for J; bases not matched to a gene: 7. Germline CDR1 SGHRS, CDR2 YFSETQ. CDR3 in amino acids: CASSLGRGTTYEQYF. The CDR3 region has the DNA TGCGCCAGCAGCTTAGGGAGGGGAACCACCTACGAGCAGTACTTC.

In regard to this clone: One junction end does not reproduce the germline sequence, and a read error may be involved. The chain employs TRBV19 and TRBJ1-1; perhaps TRBD1 as D (6 bases). The germline gives CDR1 LNHDA, CDR2 SQIVND (reference sequence). This CDR3 region has 16 residues. The CDR3 DNA is TGTGCCAGTAGTACACTCAGGGGCCTTATGAACACTGAAGCTTCCTTT. Protein product: CASSTLRGLMNTEASF.